These 16 T cell receptor beta chains were sequenced from one sample in a study of blood T cell repertoires in COVID-19. The repertoire was sequenced with immunoSEQ multiplex PCR; TCRdb's copy has only in-frame clones and lacks some. The table includes some 45,000 clones, 80% to 95% detected once. The sample consisted of peripheral blood. All receptors come from a man between 60 and 75 years old with COVID-19, enrolled during active disease.

This chain connects TRBV2 to TRBJ1-1, with D tentatively TRBD1 (5 bases). The length of the CDR3 is 13 residues. Germline assignment: CDR1 SNHLY and CDR2 FYNNEI. V lost 7 bases and J 1 base, leaving 10 bases between the germline ends. This chain's CDR3 is CASNQGGNTEAFF. CDR3 DNA: TGTGCCAGCAACCAGGGAGGGAACACTGAAGCTTTCTTT.

V is TRBV2 and J is TRBJ1-1; D possibly corresponds to TRBD1 (5 bases). V lost 4 bases and J lost 1, with 7 bases in between. The CDR3 runs 13 residues. Germline V lookup: CDR1 SNHLY, CDR2 FYNNEI. CDR3 sequence reads: CASSVQGNTEAFF. As DNA, the CDR3 is TGTGCCAGCAGTGTTCAGGGGAACACTGAAGCTTTCTTT. Using reference TRBV2 and TRBJ1-1 for the parts outside the CDR3, the full variable domain is EPEVTQTPSHQVTQMGQEVILRCVPISNHLYFYWYRQILGQKVEFLVSFYNNEISEKSEIFDDQFSVERPDGSNFTLKIRSTKLEDSAMYFCASSVQGNTEAFFGQGTRLTVV.

The J gene is TRBJ2-1, the V gene TRBV5-6; 11 bases fit TRBD2. This CDR3 has 12 amino acids. The V segment lost 0 bases and the J segment 14 bases; nucleotides outside the gene matches: 1. Germline V gene data show CDR1 as SGHDT and CDR2 as YYEEEE. Written as DNA, the CDR3 is TGTGCCAGCAGCTTGGCGACTAGCGGGAAGTTCTTC. Protein sequence: CASSLATSGKFF.

The CDR3 loop reads CASSQGLLTDTQYF. The CDR3 DNA reads TGTGCCAGCTCTCAGGGACTACTCACAGATACGCAGTATTTT. This chain joins TRBV18 and TRBJ2-3; 7 nucleotides agree with TRBD2. The ends lost 6 bases at V and 2 bases at J; junction bases unmatched: 5. CDR1 is KGHSH, CDR2 LQKENI, per germline. The CDR3 length is 14 residues.

V and J are TRBV30 and TRBJ2-2; maybe TRBD2 (6 bases). This CDR3 comprises 15 residues. Germline CDR1 reads GTSNPN; CDR2 reads SVGIG (reference sequence). With 3 bases removed from V and 2 bases from J, the gap between germline ends came to 13 bases. CDR3 amino acids: CAWRGGKKNTGELFF. CDR3 DNA sequence: TGTGCCTGGAGAGGAGGGAAAAAAAACACCGGGGAGCTGTTTTTT.

CDR3 region: CASSLANINQPQHF. CDR3 coding DNA: TGTGCCAGCAGCTTAGCCAACATCAATCAGCCCCAGCATTTT. The V call is TRBV7-9, the J call TRBJ1-5; unclear D gene. V was cut by 0 bases and J by 3 bases, with 6 bases left in between. CDR1 is SEHNR, CDR2 FQNEAQ, per germline (reference sequence). The length of the CDR3 is 14 residues.

This chain uses TRBV7-8 with TRBJ1-1, with D perhaps TRBD1 (6 bases). CDR1 and CDR2 from the germline V gene are SGHVS and FQNEAQ. The CDR3 sequence is 15 residues long. V was trimmed by 5 bases and J by 0 bases, leaving 13 bases between them. This chain's CDR3 is CASSLQGILNTEAFF. CDR3 nucleotide sequence: TGTGCCAGCAGCCTCCAGGGGATTTTGAACACTGAAGCTTTCTTT.

Only a few counts were recorded for this clone. The gene calls are TRBV28 and TRBJ1-1; D possibly corresponds to TRBD1 (6 bases). From germline, CDR1 is MDHEN and CDR2 SYDVKM. The CDR3 is made up of 17 amino acids. With 4 bases removed from V and 5 bases from J, the gap between germline ends came to 23 bases. The CDR3, as DNA: TGTGCCAGCAGTTCTCCCCGGGGAACCAGGGGAGGGACTGAAGCTTTCTTT. Protein: CASSSPRGTRGGTEAFF.

The chain combines TRBV3-1 (or the pseudogene TRBV3-2) with TRBJ1-1; D gene ambiguous. V shed 1 base and J shed 7 bases, with 10 bases lying between them. CDR3 size: 13 residues. Germline-derived CDR1 and CDR2 are LGHDT and YNNKEL (reference sequence). CDR3 coding DNA: TGTGCCAGCAGCCAAGTGGGAGGGAATGAAGCTTTCTTT. Its protein product is CASSQVGGNEAFF.

V gene TRBV4-2 combines with J gene TRBJ2-3, with D possibly matching TRBD1 (6 bases). This CDR3 comprises 18 residues. The germline V gene has CDR1 LGHNA and CDR2 YNFKEQ. Trimming took 4 bases from V and 3 from J, leaving 23 bases between them. Here the CDR3 DNA reads TGTGCCAGCAGCCCCCTAGGGGGTCGGCAGTACACAACAGATACGCAGTATTTT. Translation gives CASSPLGGRQYTTDTQYF.

The chain employs TRBV19 and TRBJ1-2, with no clear D. Germline V gene lookup returns CDR1 LNHDA and CDR2 SQIVND (reference sequence). This CDR3 contains 14 residues. V lost 5 bases and J 0 bases, leaving 10 bases between the germline ends. This CDR3 reads CASSLGTSNYGYTF. The CDR3 coding sequence is TGTGCCAGTAGTTTGGGCACATCTAACTATGGCTACACCTTC. Together with reference TRBV19 and TRBJ1-2, the CDR3 gives the full variable domain: DGGITQSPKYLFRKEGQNVTLSCEQNLNHDAMYWYRQDPGQGLRLIYYSQIVNDFQKGDIAEGYSVSREKKESFPLTVTSAQKNPTAFYLCASSLGTSNYGYTFGSGTRLTVV.

The rearrangement uses TRBV19 and TRBJ1-5; 10 nucleotides agree with TRBD1. J gave up 8 bases and V 5 bases, and 9 bases lay outside the gene matches. The CDR3 is 15 amino acids. Germline V gene data show CDR1 as LNHDA and CDR2 as SQIVND (reference sequence). CDR3 sequence (DNA): TGTGCCAGTAGTTTTTCGACAGGGGGCAGGGAGCCCCAGCATTTT. Amino acid sequence: CASSFSTGGREPQHF.

The CDR3 loop reads CAWSEEAGGVDLAKNIQYF. CDR3 bases: TGTGCCTGGAGTGAAGAAGCGGGGGGAGTAGATCTCGCCAAAAACATTCAGTACTTC. This chain uses TRBV30 with TRBJ2-4; 9 nucleotides match TRBD2. From germline, CDR1 is GTSNPN and CDR2 SVGIG (reference sequence). This CDR3 comprises 19 residues. The V and J ends lost 1 base and 1 base, in that order; junction bases with no gene match: 14.

In DNA form, the CDR3 reads TGTGCCAGCAGCGTAGGGACAGGGGGCACTGAAGCTTTCTTT. Translation gives CASSVGTGGTEAFF. The chain combines TRBV9 with TRBJ1-1; 10 bases agree with TRBD1. The germline gives CDR1 SGDLS, CDR2 YYNGEE. V shed 0 bases, J shed 4 bases, and the junction held 0 bases outside the gene matches. There are 14 residues in the CDR3. The variable domain in full, with the rest retrieved from reference TRBV9 and TRBJ1-1, is DSGVTQTPKHLITATGQRVTLRCSPRSGDLSVYWYQQSLDQGLQFLIQYYNGEERAKGNILERFSAQQFPDLHSELNLSSLELGDSALYFCASSVGTGGTEAFFGQGTRLTVV.

The chain carries TRBV5-5 and TRBJ1-1, with 9 bases lining up with TRBD1. The V gene's germline CDR1 is SGHKS and CDR2 YYEKEE (reference sequence). V lost 4 bases to trimming and J lost 4 bases; unmatched junction nucleotides: 5. The CDR3 has 14 residues. Written as DNA, the CDR3 is TGTGCCAGCAGCCTCGGGACAGGGAGCACTGAAGCTTTCTTT. Translated, it gives CASSLGTGSTEAFF. Filled out from reference TRBV5-5 and TRBJ1-1, the complete variable domain reads DAGVTQSPTHLIKTRGQQVTLRCSPISGHKSVSWYQQVLGQGPQFIFQYYEKEERGRGNFPDRFSARQFPNYSSELNVNALLLGDSALYLCASSLGTGSTEAFFGQGTRLTVV.

This chain joins TRBV24-1 and TRBJ2-1; 9 bases line up with TRBD2. The CDR3 loop spans 18 amino acids. With 5 bases clipped from V and 8 bases from J, the junction kept 18 bases outside the gene matches. CDR1 KGHDR and CDR2 SFDVKD come from the germline V gene. CDR3 loop: CATSGKNSGSPGGYEQFF. Written as DNA, the CDR3 is TGTGCCACCAGTGGGAAGAATAGCGGGAGCCCCGGGGGGTATGAGCAGTTCTTC.